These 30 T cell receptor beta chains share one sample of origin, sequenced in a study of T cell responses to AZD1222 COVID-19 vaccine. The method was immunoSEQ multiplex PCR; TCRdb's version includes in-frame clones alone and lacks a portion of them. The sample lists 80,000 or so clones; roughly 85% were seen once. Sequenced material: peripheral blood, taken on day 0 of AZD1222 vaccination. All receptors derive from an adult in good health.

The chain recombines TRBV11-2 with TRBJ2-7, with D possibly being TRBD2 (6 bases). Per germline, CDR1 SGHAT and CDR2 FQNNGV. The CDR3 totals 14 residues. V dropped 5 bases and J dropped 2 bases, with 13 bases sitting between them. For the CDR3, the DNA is TGTGCCAGCAGCCCCGGGACTCTGGCCTACGAGCAGTACTTC. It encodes CASSPGTLAYEQYF. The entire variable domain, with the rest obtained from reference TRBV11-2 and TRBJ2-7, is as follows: EAGVAQSPRYKIIEKRQSVAFWCNPISGHATLYWYQQILGQGPKLLIQFQNNGVVDDSQLPKDRFSAERLKGVDSTLKIQPAKLEDSAVYLCASSPGTLAYEQYFGPGTRLTVT.

The CDR3 DNA sequence: TGTGCCAGCAGCTCCCGACGGCGGAGGGCCTATGGCTACACCTTC. Translation gives CASSSRRRRAYGYTF. This chain uses TRBV11-3 with TRBJ1-2; unclear D gene. There are 15 residues in the CDR3. Trimming pared 4 bases from V and 4 bases from J, leaving 16 bases between. Germline V CDR1 and CDR2: SGHNT, YENEEA.

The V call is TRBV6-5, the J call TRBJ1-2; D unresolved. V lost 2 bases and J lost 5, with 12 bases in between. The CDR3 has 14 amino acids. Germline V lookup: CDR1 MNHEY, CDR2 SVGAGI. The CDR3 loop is CASSYDGRSYGYTF. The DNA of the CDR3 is TGTGCCAGCAGTTACGATGGCAGATCTTATGGCTACACCTTC.

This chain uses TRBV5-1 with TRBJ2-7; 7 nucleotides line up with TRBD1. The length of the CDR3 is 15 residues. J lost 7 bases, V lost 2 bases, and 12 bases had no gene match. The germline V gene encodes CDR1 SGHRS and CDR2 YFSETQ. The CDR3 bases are TGCGCCAGCAGCTTTACCTCGACAGGGTTGGGGGAGCAGTACTTC. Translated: CASSFTSTGLGEQYF. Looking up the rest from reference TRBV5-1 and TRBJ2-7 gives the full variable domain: KAGVTQTPRYLIKTRGQQVTLSCSPISGHRSVSWYQQTPGQGLQFLFEYFSETQRNKGNFPGRFSGRQFSNSRSEMNVSTLELGDSALYLCASSFTSTGLGEQYFGPGTRLTVT.

CDR3 nucleotide sequence: TGTGCCACCGCCGGGACTGGACTCGTGTATGAGCAGTTCTTC. It specifies CATAGTGLVYEQFF. The chain recombines TRBV19 with TRBJ2-1; D perhaps matches TRBD2 (6 bases). The CDR3 spans 14 residues. Germline V gene sequence: CDR1 LNHDA, CDR2 SQIVND (reference sequence). Trimming pared 10 bases from V and 8 bases from J, leaving 21 bases between.

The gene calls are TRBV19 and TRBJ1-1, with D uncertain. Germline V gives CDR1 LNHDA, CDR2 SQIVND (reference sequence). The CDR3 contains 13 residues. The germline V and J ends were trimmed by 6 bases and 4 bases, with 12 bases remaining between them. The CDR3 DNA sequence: TGTGCCAGTAGAGGCCGCTCGGGCACTGAAGCTTTCTTT. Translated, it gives CASRGRSGTEAFF. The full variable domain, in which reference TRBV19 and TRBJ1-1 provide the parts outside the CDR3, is DGGITQSPKYLFRKEGQNVTLSCEQNLNHDAMYWYRQDPGQGLRLIYYSQIVNDFQKGDIAEGYSVSREKKESFPLTVTSAQKNPTAFYLCASRGRSGTEAFFGQGTRLTVV.

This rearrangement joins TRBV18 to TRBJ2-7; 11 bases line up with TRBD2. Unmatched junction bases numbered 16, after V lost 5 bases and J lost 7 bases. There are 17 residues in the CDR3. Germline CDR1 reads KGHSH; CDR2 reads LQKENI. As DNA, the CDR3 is TGTGCCAGCTCATCCCAGGACGTAAGACTAGCGGGACGTGAGCAGTACTTC. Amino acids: CASSSQDVRLAGREQYF.

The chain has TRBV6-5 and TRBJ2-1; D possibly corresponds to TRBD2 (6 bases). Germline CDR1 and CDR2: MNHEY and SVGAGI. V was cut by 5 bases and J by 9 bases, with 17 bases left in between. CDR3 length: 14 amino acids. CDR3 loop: CASSKTRGLGEQFF. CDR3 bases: TGTGCCAGCAGTAAGACTAGGGGTCTTGGTGAGCAGTTCTTC.

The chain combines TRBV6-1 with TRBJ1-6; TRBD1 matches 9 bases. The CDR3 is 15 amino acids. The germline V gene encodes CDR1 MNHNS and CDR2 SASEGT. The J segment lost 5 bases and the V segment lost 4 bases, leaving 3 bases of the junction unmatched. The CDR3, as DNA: TGTGCCAGCAGTGCCCGACAGGGGGATAATTCACCCCTCCACTTT. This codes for CASSARQGDNSPLHF.

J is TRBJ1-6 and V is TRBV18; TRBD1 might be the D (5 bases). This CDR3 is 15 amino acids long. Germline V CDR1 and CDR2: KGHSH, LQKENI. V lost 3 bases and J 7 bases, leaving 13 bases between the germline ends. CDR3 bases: TGTGCCAGCTCACCGAGGACATTGGGAAATTCACCCCTCCACTTT. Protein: CASSPRTLGNSPLHF.

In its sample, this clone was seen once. The CDR3 DNA follows: TGTGCCAGCAGCCCCCCTGGGACGCCAAACACTGAAGCTTTCTTT. It encodes CASSPPGTPNTEAFF. The V and J genes are TRBV7-2 and TRBJ1-1; the D gene is possibly TRBD1 (5 bases). V shed 5 bases and J shed 2 bases, with 15 bases lying between them. This CDR3 spans 15 amino acids. Germline-derived CDR1 and CDR2 are SGHTA and FQGNSA.

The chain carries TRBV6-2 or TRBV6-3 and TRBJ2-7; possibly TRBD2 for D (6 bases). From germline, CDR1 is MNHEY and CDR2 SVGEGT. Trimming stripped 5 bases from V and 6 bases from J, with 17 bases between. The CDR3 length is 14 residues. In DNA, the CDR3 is TGTGCCAGCAGTATATCCGAGCCGGAGGGCGAGCAGTACTTC. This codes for CASSISEPEGEQYF.

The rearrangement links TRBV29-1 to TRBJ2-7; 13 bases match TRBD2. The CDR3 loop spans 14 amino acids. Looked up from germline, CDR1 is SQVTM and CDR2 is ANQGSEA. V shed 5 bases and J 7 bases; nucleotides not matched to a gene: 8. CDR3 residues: CSVSWTSGSGEQYF. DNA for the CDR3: TGCAGCGTTTCCTGGACTAGCGGGAGTGGAGAGCAGTACTTC.

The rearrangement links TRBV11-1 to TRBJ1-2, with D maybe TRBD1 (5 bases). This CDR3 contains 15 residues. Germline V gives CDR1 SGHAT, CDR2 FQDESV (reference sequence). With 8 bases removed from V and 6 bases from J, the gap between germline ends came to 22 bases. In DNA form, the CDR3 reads TGTGCCAGCGCTCAACTGCGGGGCTTCGGAGATGGCTACACCTTC. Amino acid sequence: CASAQLRGFGDGYTF.

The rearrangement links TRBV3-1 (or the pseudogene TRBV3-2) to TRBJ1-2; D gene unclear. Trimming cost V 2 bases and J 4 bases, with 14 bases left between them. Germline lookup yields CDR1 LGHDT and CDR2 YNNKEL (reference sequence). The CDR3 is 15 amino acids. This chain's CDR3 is CASSQITIGRYGYTF. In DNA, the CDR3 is TGTGCCAGCAGCCAAATCACTATAGGTCGCTATGGCTACACCTTC.

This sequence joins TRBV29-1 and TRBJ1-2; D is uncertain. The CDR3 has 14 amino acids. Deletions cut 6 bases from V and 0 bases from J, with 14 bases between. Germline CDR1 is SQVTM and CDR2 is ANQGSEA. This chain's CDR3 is CSVGNTAANYGYTF. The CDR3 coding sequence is TGCAGCGTCGGCAATACAGCAGCTAACTATGGCTACACCTTC.

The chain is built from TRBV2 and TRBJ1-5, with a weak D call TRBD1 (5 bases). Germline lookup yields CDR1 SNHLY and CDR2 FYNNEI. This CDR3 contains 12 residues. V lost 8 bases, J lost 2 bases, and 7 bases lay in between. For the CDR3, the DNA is TGTGCCAGCCAGGGCGGCAATCAGCCCCAGCATTTT. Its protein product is CASQGGNQPQHF.

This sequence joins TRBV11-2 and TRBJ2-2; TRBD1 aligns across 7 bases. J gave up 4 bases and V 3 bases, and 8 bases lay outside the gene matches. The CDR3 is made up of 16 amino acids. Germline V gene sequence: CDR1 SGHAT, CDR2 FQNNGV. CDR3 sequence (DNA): TGTGCCAGCAGCTTCGGGACAGAATCACCCACCGGGGAGCTGTTTTTT. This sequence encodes CASSFGTESPTGELFF.

The CDR3 sequence: CASSLDGAGNQPQHF. In DNA form, the CDR3 reads TGTGCCAGCAGTTTAGACGGAGCGGGTAATCAGCCCCAGCATTTT. The rearrangement links TRBV27 to TRBJ1-5; no reliable D call. Trimming pared 2 bases from V and 4 bases from J, leaving 12 bases between. The CDR3 covers 15 residues. CDR1 and CDR2 (germline): MNHEY, SMNVEV (reference sequence).

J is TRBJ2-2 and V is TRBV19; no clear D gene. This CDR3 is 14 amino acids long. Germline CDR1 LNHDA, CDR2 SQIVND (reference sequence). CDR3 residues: CAATDRLNTGELFF. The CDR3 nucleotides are TGTGCTGCTACAGACCGACTTAACACCGGGGAGCTGTTTTTT.

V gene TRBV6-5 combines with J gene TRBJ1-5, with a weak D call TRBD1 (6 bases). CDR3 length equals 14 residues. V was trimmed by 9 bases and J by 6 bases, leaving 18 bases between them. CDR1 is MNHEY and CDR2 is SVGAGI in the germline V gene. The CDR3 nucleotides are TGTGCCAGTAGATACCGAGGGGGGTCTCAGCCCCAGCATTTT. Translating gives CASRYRGGSQPQHF.

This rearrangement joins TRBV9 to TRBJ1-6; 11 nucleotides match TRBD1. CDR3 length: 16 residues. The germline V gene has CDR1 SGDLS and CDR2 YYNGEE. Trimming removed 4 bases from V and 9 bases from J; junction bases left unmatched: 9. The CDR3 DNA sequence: TGTGCCAGCAGCCCAGGACAGGGGGCGGATGGTTCACCCCTCCACTTT. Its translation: CASSPGQGADGSPLHF.

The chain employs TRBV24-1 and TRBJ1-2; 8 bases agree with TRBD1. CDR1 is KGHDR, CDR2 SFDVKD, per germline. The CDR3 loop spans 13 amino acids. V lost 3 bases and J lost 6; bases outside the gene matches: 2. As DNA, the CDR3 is TGTGCCACCAGTGATGCGACAGGGGATGGCTACACCTTC. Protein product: CATSDATGDGYTF.

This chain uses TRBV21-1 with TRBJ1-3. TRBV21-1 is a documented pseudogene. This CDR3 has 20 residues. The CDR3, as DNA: TGTGCCAGCAGCAAAGGTGAGGACGGCTCCAGGGAGGTCGCTGGAAACACCATATATTTT. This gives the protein CASSKGEDGSREVAGNTIYF.

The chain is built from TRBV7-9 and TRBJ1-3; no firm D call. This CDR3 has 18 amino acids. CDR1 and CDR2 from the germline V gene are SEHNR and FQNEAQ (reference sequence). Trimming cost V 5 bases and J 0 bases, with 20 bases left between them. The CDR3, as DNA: TGTGCCAGCAGCCCAATACCCAACCCTCGCAACTCTGGAAACACCATATATTTT. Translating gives CASSPIPNPRNSGNTIYF.

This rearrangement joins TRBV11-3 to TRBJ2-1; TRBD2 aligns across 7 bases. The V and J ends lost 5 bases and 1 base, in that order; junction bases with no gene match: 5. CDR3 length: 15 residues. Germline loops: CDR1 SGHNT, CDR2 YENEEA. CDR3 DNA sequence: TGTGCCAGCAGCCAAAGCGGGATGTCCTACAATGAGCAGTTCTTC. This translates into CASSQSGMSYNEQFF.

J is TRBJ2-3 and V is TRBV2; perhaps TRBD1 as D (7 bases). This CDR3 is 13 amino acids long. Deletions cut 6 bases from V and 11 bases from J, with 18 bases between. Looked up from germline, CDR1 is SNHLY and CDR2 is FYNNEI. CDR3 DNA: TGTGCCAGCAGGTTTACTCCCCAGGGGGGGCAGTATTTT. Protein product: CASRFTPQGGQYF.

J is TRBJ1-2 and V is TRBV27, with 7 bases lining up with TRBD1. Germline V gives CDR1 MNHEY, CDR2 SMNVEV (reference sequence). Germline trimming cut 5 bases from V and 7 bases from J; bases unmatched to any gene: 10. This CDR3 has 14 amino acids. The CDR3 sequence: CASSLIGTAAGYTF. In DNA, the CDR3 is TGTGCCAGCAGTCTTATAGGGACAGCCGCTGGCTACACCTTC.

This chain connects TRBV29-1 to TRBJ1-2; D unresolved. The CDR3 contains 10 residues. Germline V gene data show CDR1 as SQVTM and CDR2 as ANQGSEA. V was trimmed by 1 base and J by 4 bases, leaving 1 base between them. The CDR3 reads CSVEGYGYTF. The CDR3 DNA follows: TGCAGCGTTGAAGGCTATGGCTACACCTTC.

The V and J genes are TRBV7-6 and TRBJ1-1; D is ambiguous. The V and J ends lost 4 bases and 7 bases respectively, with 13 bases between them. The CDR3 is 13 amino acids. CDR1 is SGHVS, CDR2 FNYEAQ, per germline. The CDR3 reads CASSSSVWNEAFF. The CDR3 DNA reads TGTGCCAGCAGCTCGAGTGTGTGGAATGAAGCTTTCTTT.